A selection of T cell receptor beta chains follows, all from one sample in a study of shared clonotypes between healthy human individuals. Here immunoSEQ multiplex PCR was the method, and the copy in TCRdb shows in-frame clones only, minus some. Seen here are approximately 2.4 million clones, about 94% observed once, and the top ten hold around 0.13%. The specimen was naive CD4+ T cells sorted from blood. The source is a man aged 18 to 30 in good health. The CDR3 runs from the conserved cysteine through the conserved F or W. Each record gives: V gene, D gene, clone size, J gene, CDR3 DNA, CDR3 protein. D genes are given only for firm matches. Only part of the rows carry a size: once, few, many, or a class if the clone is expanded.

TRBV7-2	TRBD2	NA	TRBJ2-3	TGTGCCAGCAGCGGACTAGCCCTCACAGATACGCAGTATTTT	CASSGLALTDTQYF
TRBV5-5	NA	NA	TRBJ2-7	TGTGCCAGCAGCACGGCCGGGACCAGCTCCTACGAGCAGTACTTC	CASSTAGTSSYEQYF
TRBV27	NA	NA	TRBJ2-2	TGTGCCAGCAGTTACAAGTGGGATATAGGGGAGCTGTTTTTT	CASSYKWDIGELFF
TRBV6-5	NA	NA	TRBJ2-5	TGTGCCAGCAGTTATAACGGAAAAGGGACCCAGTACTTC	CASSYNGKGTQYF
TRBV4-1	TRBD2	NA	TRBJ2-2	TGCGCCAGCAGCCAACTAGCGGGAGGGCTCGGGACCGGGGAGCTGTTTTTT	CASSQLAGGLGTGELFF
TRBV7-2	TRBD1	NA	TRBJ2-7	TGTGCCAGCAGCCCCTTTCGGGTAGCCGGACAGGCCCCCTACGAGCAGTACTTC	CASSPFRVAGQAPYEQYF
TRBV30	NA	NA	TRBJ1-6	TGTGCCTGGAGTGTAGGGGTTAACTATAATTCACCCCTCCACTTT	CAWSVGVNYNSPLHF
TRBV6-6	TRBD2	NA	TRBJ2-2	TGTGCCGGTGGCGGGAGGGCCGTAGACACCGGGGAGCTGTTTTTT	CAGGGRAVDTGELFF
TRBV11-2	TRBD2	NA	TRBJ2-1	TGTGCCAGCAGCGGCGGACTAGCGCGGTACAATGAGCAGTTCTTC	CASSGGLARYNEQFF
TRBV6-1	NA	NA	TRBJ1-5	TGTGCCAGCAGTGTACAGCCTAATCAGCCCCAGCATTTT	CASSVQPNQPQHF
TRBV11-3	TRBD1	NA	TRBJ2-3	TGTGCCAGCAGCTTAGACACAGGGGCAAATACGCAGTATTTT	CASSLDTGANTQYF
TRBV4-2	TRBD1	NA	TRBJ1-2	TGTGCCAGCAGCTTCCCCCCGGGACAGGGGGAGCAAGGCTACACCTTC	CASSFPPGQGEQGYTF
TRBV30	TRBD1	once	TRBJ1-5	TGTGCCTGGAGTGTACAGGGGACTCAGCCCCAGCATTTT	CAWSVQGTQPQHF
TRBV7-2	NA	NA	TRBJ1-1	TGTGCCAGCAGCTTATTAGGAGCCAGTTACATGAACACTGAAGCTTTCTTT	CASSLLGASYMNTEAFF
TRBV4-1	NA	NA	TRBJ2-5	TGCGCCAGCAGCCAAGATCTACGGGCAAGCCTTCAAGAGACCCAGTACTTC	CASSQDLRASLQETQYF
TRBV7-2	TRBD2	NA	TRBJ2-7	TGTGCCAGCAGACCAACTAGCGGTCCCTACGAGCAGTACTTC	CASRPTSGPYEQYF
TRBV28	NA	NA	TRBJ1-2	TGTGCCAGCAGTACGGGCTTCGGGTATGGCTACACCTTC	CASSTGFGYGYTF
TRBV6-6	NA	NA	TRBJ1-4	TGTGCCAGCAGCCCGGGAATGAAGGAATCTGAAAAACTGTTTTTT	CASSPGMKESEKLFF
TRBV5-1	TRBD1	NA	TRBJ2-7	TGCGCCAGCAGCCCCGGACAGGGGCTGGGGGAGCAGTACTTC	CASSPGQGLGEQYF
TRBV7-9	NA	NA	TRBJ2-7	TGTGCCAGCAGCTGGACAGACTACGAGCAGTACTTC	CASSWTDYEQYF
TRBV5-4	TRBD1	NA	TRBJ1-6	TGTGCCAGCAGCCAGGACAGGGGTAATTCACCCCTCCACTTT	CASSQDRGNSPLHF
TRBV10-3	NA	NA	TRBJ1-3	TGTGCCATCAGTGAGTCGCCGCCCAGCTCTGGAAACACCATATATTTT	CAISESPPSSGNTIYF
TRBV30	NA	NA	TRBJ1-5	TGTGCCTGGAGTGGGGGTTTTGATCAGCCCCAGCATTTT	CAWSGGFDQPQHF
TRBV5-6	TRBD1	NA	TRBJ1-3	TGTGCCAGCAGCTTGCCAAGACGACAGGGAGTGGGAAACACCATATATTTT	CASSLPRRQGVGNTIYF
TRBV11-3	NA	NA	TRBJ1-3	TGTGCCAGCAGCTTCGACACTGGAAACACCATATATTTT	CASSFDTGNTIYF
TRBV30	NA	NA	TRBJ2-7	TGTGCCTGGAGTGATGTCCACGAGCAGTACTTC	CAWSDVHEQYF
TRBV25-1	NA	NA	TRBJ2-3	TGTGCCAGCAGTCAGGGACGGGCACCTAGCACAGATACGCAGTATTTT	CASSQGRAPSTDTQYF
TRBV11-3	NA	NA	TRBJ2-2	TGTGCCAGCAGCACGTACCAAGGCGGGGAGCTGTTTTTT	CASSTYQGGELFF